A selection of T cell receptor beta chains follows, all from one sample in a study of T cells in Graves' hyperthyroidism and ophthalmopathy. From the multiplex PCR reads, TCRdb called clonotypes with MiXCR, one entry per CDR3 protein. The data contain 550,000 to 850,000 distinct CDR3 sequences, 18% of them singletons. Sequencing used blood. The source is a woman aged 50 to 65 with Graves' hyperthyroidism that later progressed to Graves' ophthalmopathy. Both conserved end residues are part of each CDR3. The order of the fields is V gene, J gene, CDR3 protein.

V gene: TRBV7-2; J gene: TRBJ1-1; CDR3 protein: CASSLTASRETEAFF
V gene: TRBV2; J gene: TRBJ2-2; CDR3 protein: CASLDRGRTEELFF
V gene: TRBV12-3/TRBV12-4; J gene: TRBJ1-6; CDR3 protein: CASSAGFNSPLHF
V gene: TRBV7-3; J gene: TRBJ2-2; CDR3 protein: CASSSARTENTGELFF
V gene: TRBV3-1; J gene: TRBJ2-5; CDR3 protein: CASSQYAGVDETQYF
V gene: TRBV6-1; J gene: TRBJ2-7; CDR3 protein: CASSEYLTGSGGEQYF
V gene: TRBV20-1; J gene: TRBJ2-2; CDR3 protein: CSARRGSGELFF
V gene: TRBV14; J gene: TRBJ1-4; CDR3 protein: CASSPRLGRQGNEKLFF
V gene: TRBV27; J gene: TRBJ1-6; CDR3 protein: CASSLLPGLSYNSPLHF
V gene: TRBV29-1; J gene: TRBJ2-4; CDR3 protein: CSVEDLNSLVENIQYF
V gene: TRBV30; J gene: TRBJ1-2; CDR3 protein: CAWSVEGIYGYTF
V gene: TRBV12-3/TRBV12-4; J gene: TRBJ1-1; CDR3 protein: CASSLGRGVETEAFF
V gene: TRBV7-2; J gene: TRBJ2-1; CDR3 protein: CASSLGTLNEQFF
V gene: TRBV27; J gene: TRBJ2-3; CDR3 protein: CASSPGTYPDTQYF
V gene: TRBV28; J gene: TRBJ1-4; CDR3 protein: CASSLSQRPNEKLFF
V gene: TRBV6-1; J gene: TRBJ2-5; CDR3 protein: CASSDRPGAPETRYF